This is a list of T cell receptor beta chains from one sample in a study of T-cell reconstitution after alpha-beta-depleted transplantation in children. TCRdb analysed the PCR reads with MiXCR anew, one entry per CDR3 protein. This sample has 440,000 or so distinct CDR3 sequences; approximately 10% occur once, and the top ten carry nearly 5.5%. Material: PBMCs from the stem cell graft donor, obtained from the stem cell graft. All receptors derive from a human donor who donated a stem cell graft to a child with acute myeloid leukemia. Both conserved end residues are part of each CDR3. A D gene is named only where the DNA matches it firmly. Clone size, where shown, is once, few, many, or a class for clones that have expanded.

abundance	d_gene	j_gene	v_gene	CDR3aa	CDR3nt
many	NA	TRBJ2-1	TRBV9	CASSPPRYNEQFF	TGTGCCAGCAGCCCACCAAGGTACAATGAGCAGTTCTTC
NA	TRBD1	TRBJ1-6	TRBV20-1	CSARDPGQDHSPLHF	TGCAGTGCTAGAGATCCGGGACAGGATCATTCACCCCTCCACTTT
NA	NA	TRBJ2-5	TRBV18	CASSPGAPEQYF	TGTGCCAGCTCGCCTGGGGCTCCGGAACAGTACTTC
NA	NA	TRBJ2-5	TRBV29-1	CSVEDSPLGRDGWETQYF	TGCAGCGTTGAAGATTCCCCTTTGGGCAGGGACGGATGGGAGACCCAGTACTTC
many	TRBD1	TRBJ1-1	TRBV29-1	CSVLTGETEAFF	TGCAGCGTTTTGACAGGGGAGACTGAAGCTTTCTTT
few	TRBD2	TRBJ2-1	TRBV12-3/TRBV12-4	CASSPTSGHEGRSYNEQFF	TGTGCCAGCAGTCCGACTAGCGGACACGAAGGCCGCTCCTACAATGAGCAGTTCTTC
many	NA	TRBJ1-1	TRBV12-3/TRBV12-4	CASSWGTHNTEAFF	TGTGCCAGCAGTTGGGGCACCCACAACACTGAAGCTTTCTTT
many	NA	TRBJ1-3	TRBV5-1	CASSLADGNTIYF	TGCGCCAGCAGCTTGGCAGACGGAAACACCATATATTTT
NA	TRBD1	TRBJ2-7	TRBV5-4	CASSFKDRGTYEQYF	TGTGCCAGCAGCTTCAAAGACAGGGGAACGTACGAGCAGTACTTC
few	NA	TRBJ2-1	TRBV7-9	CASQTRDSFGFF	TGTGCCAGCCAGACCCGGGACTCCTTTGGGTTCTTC
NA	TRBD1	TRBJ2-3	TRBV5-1	CASSQIPDRVTDTQYF	TGCGCCAGCAGCCAGATCCCGGACAGGGTAACAGATACGCAGTATTTT
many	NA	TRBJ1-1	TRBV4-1	CASSQGQNTEAFF	TGTGCCAGCAGCCAGGGACAGAACACTGAAGCTTTCTTT
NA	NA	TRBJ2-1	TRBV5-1	CASSQLGNEQFF	TGCGCCAGCAGCCAACTAGGGAATGAGCAGTTCTTC
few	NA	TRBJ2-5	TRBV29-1	CSVMGGAGETQYF	TGCAGCGTTATGGGGGGCGCGGGAGAGACCCAGTACTTC
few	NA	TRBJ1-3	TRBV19	CASSMGFGNTIYF	TGTGCCAGTAGTATGGGCTTTGGAAACACCATATATTTT
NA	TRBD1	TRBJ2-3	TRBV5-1	CASSSGTVFTDTQYF	TGCGCCAGCAGCTCCGGGACAGTATTCACAGATACGCAGTATTTT
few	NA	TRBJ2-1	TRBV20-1	CSARATNYNEQFF	TGCAGTGCTAGGGCTACAAACTACAATGAGCAGTTCTTC
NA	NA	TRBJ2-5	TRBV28	CASNTDLQETQYF	TGTGCCAGCAATACGGATCTACAAGAGACCCAGTACTTC
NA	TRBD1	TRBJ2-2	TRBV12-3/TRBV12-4	CASSGQGPNTGELFF	TGTGCCAGCAGTGGACAGGGTCCGAACACCGGGGAGCTGTTTTTT
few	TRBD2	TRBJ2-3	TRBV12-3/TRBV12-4	CASSLKAGEWADTQYF	TGTGCCAGCAGTCTGAAAGCGGGAGAATGGGCAGATACGCAGTATTTT
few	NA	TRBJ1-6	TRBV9	CASSGAISYNSPLHF	TGTGCCAGCAGCGGAGCCATCTCCTATAATTCACCCCTCCACTTT
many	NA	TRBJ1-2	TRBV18	CASSPPYPGYTF	TGTGCCAGCTCACCACCGTATCCCGGCTACACCTTC
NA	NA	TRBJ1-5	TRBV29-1	CSVVSGPDQPQHF	TGCAGCGTTGTGTCGGGGCCCGATCAGCCCCAGCATTTT
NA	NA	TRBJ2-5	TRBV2	CASSARDTRRETQYF	TGTGCCAGCAGTGCGAGGGACACCCGGCGGGAGACCCAGTACTTC
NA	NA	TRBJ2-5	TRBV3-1	CASSQDLRQVQYF	TGTGCCAGCAGCCAAGATCTTCGACAGGTCCAGTACTTC
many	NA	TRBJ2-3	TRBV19	CASSESNTQYF	TGTGCCAGTAGTGAGTCTAATACGCAGTATTTT
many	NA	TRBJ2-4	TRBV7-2	CASSLGLAKNIQYF	TGTGCCAGCAGCTTAGGATTAGCCAAAAACATTCAGTACTTC
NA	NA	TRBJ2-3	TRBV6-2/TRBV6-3	CASTGQRTDTQYF	TGTGCCAGCACTGGACAGCGCACAGATACGCAGTATTTT
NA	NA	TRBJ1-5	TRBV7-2	CASSFSRGGNQPQHF	TGTGCCAGCAGCTTCTCCAGGGGTGGCAATCAGCCCCAGCATTTT
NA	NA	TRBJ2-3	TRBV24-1	CATSDSRPGGRTTDTQYF	TGTGCCACCAGTGATTCGCGCCCCGGGGGACGGACCACAGATACGCAGTATTTT
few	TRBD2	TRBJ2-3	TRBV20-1	CSANRLAGDTQYF	TGCAGTGCTAACCGACTAGCGGGAGATACGCAGTATTTT
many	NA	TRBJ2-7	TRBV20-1	CSARRGPYEQYF	TGCAGTGCTAGGCGGGGACCCTACGAGCAGTACTTC
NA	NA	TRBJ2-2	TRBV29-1	CSVPHTNSGELFF	TGCAGCGTTCCCCACACGAACTCCGGGGAGCTGTTTTTT
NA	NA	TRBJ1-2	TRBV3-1	CASSRSTRGYTF	TGTGCCAGCAGCCGCAGCACCCGAGGCTACACCTTC
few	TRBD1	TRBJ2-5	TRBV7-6	CASSPRSGTVQETQYF	TGTGCCAGCAGCCCCCGTTCCGGGACAGTACAAGAGACCCAGTACTTC
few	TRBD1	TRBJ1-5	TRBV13	CASSRGQGADYGQPQHF	TGTGCCAGCAGCCGCGGACAGGGGGCCGATTATGGTCAGCCCCAGCATTTT
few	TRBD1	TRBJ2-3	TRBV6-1	CASSERTGDPDTQYF	TGTGCCAGCAGTGAAAGGACAGGGGACCCAGATACGCAGTATTTT
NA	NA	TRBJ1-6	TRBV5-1	CASSVVAGDSPLHF	TGCGCCAGCAGCGTGGTGGCAGGGGACTCACCCCTCCACTTT
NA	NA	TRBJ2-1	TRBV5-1	CASSPRGHAGESEQFF	TGCGCCAGCAGCCCTAGAGGGCACGCTGGTGAAAGTGAGCAGTTCTTC
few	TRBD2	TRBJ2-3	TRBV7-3	CASSPSGGRPDTQYF	TGTGCCAGCAGCCCCAGCGGGGGGAGGCCAGATACGCAGTATTTT
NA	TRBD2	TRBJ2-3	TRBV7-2	CASSSSGRTDTQYF	TGTGCCAGCAGCTCTAGCGGGAGAACAGATACGCAGTATTTT
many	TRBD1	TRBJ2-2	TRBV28	CASSQGAGELFF	TGTGCCAGCAGTCAGGGGGCCGGGGAGCTGTTTTTT
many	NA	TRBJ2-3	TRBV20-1	CSARDWGLGTDTQYF	TGCAGTGCTAGAGATTGGGGACTCGGCACAGATACGCAGTATTTT
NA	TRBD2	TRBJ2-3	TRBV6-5	CASSYRTSGVSTDTQYF	TGTGCCAGCAGTTATCGGACTAGCGGGGTTAGCACAGATACGCAGTATTTT
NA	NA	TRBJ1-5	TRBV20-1	CSARDRAVLVQPQHF	TGCAGTGCTAGAGATCGGGCCGTCCTCGTTCAGCCCCAGCATTTT